This T cell receptor (beta chain) was obtained from a study of long-term antiretroviral therapy in people with HIV. At the survey level, the v3.0 immunoSEQ assay was run. TCRdb's table, derived via immunoSEQ multiplex PCR, lists solely in-frame clones and lacks some. The table lists 30,000 to 40,000 clones, roughly 80% of them singletons, with roughly 6.6% in the top ten. The CDR3 runs to 14 residues. CDR1 and CDR2 from the germline V gene are SGHTA and FQGNSA. V lost 3 bases, J lost 9 bases, and 7 bases stayed unmatched. The sequence came from a woman in her forties or fifties with HIV. Sample: unsorted PBMCs, taken 2 years after starting antiretroviral therapy. The chain joins TRBV7-2 to TRBJ2-1; 8 positions agree with TRBD2. CDR3 DNA sequence: TGTGCCAGCAGCTTGGGGCGGGGGGCGGTTGAGCAGTTCTTC. It yields the protein CASSLGRGAVEQFF.